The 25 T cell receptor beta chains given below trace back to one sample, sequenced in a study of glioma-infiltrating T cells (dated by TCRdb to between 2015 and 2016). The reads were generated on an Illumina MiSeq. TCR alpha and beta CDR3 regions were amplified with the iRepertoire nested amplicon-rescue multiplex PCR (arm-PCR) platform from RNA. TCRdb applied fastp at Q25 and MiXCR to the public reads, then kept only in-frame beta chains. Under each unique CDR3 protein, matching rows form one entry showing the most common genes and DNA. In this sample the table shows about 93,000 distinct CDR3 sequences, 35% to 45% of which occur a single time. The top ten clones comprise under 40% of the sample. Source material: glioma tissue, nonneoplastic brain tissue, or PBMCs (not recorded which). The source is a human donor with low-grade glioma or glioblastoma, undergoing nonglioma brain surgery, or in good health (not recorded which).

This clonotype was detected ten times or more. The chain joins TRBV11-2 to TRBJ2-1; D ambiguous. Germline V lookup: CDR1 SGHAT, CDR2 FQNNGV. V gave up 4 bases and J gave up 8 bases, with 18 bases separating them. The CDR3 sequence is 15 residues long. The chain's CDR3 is CASSSPDRQGDEQFF. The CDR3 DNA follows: TGTGCCAGCAGCTCCCCGGACCGACAAGGCGATGAGCAGTTCTTC.

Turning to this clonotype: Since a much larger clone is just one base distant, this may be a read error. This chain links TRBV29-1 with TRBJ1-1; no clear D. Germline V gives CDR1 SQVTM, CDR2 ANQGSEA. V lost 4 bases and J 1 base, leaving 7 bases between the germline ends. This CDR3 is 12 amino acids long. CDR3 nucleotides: TGCAGCGTTGGAGCCGGGAACACTGAAGCTTTCTTT. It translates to CSVGAGNTEAFF.

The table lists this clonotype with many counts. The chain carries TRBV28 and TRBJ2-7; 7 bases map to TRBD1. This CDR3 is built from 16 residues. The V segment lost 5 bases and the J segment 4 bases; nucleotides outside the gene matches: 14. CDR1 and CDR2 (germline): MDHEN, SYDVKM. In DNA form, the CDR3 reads TGTGCCAGCAGTCCCCCGTGGACAGGCCTCCAATACGAGCAGTACTTC. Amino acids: CASSPPWTGLQYEQYF.

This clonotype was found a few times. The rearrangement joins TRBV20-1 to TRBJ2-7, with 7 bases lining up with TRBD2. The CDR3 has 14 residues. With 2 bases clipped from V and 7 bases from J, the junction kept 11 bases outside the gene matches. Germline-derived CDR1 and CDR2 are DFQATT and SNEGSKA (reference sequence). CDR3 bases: TGCAGTGCTAGATCTTGGCGGGAGTTTCGTGAGCAGTACTTC. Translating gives CSARSWREFREQYF.

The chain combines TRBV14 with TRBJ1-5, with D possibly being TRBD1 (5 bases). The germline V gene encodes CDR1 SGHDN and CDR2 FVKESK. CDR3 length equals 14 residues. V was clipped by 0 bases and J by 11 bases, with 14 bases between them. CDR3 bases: TGTGCCAGCAGCCAAGATCGTAGAGGGGAGACCCAGCATTTT. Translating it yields CASSQDRRGETQHF.

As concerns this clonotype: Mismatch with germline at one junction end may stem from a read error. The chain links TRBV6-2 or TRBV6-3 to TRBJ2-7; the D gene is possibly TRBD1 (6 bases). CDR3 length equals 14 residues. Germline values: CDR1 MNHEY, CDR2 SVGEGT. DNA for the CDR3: TGTGCCAGCAGTCAACAGGGAAATTTACCCGGGCAGGACTTC. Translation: CASSQQGNLPGQDF.

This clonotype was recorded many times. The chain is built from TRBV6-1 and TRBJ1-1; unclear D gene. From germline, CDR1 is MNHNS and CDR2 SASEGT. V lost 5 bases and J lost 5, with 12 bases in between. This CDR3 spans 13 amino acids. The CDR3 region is CASSYSRSTEAFF. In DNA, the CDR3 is TGTGCCAGCAGTTATTCCCGGTCTACTGAAGCTTTCTTT.

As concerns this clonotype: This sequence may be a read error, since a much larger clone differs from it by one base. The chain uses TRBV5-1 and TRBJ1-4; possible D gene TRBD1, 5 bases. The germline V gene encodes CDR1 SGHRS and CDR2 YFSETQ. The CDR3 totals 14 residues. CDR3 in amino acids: CASSLLGGEEKLSF. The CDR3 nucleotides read TGCGCCAGCAGCTTGCTCGGGGGAGAGGAAAAACTGTCTTTT.

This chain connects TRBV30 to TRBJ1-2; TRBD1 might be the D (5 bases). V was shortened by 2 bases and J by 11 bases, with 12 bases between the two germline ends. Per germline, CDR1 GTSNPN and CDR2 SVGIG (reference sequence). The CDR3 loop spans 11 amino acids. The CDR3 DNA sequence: TGTGCCTGGAGTAGTGGGGCTGGGTACACCTTC. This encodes CAWSSGAGYTF.

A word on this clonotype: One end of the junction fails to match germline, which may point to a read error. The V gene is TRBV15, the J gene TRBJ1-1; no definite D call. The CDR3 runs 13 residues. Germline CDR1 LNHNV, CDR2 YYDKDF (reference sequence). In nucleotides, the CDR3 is TGTGCCACCAGCAGTAGAATAAACACTGAAGCTCTCTTT. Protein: CATSSRINTEALF.

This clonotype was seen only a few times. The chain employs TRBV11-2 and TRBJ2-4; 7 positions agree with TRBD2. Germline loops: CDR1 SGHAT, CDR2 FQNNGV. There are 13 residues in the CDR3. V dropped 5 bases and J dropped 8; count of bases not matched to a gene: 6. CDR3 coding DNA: TGTGCCAGCAGCCGACTAGCTGGGGACATTCAGTACTTC. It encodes CASSRLAGDIQYF.

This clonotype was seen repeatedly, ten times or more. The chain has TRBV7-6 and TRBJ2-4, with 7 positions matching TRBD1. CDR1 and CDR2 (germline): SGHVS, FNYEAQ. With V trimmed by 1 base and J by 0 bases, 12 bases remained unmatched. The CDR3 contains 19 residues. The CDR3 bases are TGTGCCAGCAGCTTAGGGTTAATCGGGCAGGGGGTAGCCAAAAACATTCAGTACTTC. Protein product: CASSLGLIGQGVAKNIQYF.

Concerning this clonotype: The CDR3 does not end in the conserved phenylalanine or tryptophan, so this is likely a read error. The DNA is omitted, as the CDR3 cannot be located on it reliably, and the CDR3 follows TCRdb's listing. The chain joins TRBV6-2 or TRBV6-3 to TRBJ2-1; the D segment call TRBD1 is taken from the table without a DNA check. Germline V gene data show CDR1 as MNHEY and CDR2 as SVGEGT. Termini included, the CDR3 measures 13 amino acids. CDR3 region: CASIRTRNNEQSI.

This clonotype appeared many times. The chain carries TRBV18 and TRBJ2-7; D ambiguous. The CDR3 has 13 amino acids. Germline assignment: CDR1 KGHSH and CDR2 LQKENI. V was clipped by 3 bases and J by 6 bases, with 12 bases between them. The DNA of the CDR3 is TGTGCCAGCTCACCTCGGACGAACTCCGAGCAGTACTTC. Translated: CASSPRTNSEQYF.

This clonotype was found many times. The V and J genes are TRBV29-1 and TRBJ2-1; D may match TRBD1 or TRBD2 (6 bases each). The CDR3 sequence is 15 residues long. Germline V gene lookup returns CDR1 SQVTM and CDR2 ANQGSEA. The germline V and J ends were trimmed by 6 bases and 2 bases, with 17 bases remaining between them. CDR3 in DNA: TGCAGCGTCGATCAGAGACGGGGGCCCTACAATGAGCAGTTCTTC. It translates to CSVDQRRGPYNEQFF.

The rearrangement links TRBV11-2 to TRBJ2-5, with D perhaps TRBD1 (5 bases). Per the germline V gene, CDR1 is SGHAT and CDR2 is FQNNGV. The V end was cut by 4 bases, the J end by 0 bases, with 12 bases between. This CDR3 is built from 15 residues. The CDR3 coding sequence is TGTGCCAGCAGCTCCGGACAAATTAACCAAGAGACCCAGTACTTC. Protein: CASSSGQINQETQYF.

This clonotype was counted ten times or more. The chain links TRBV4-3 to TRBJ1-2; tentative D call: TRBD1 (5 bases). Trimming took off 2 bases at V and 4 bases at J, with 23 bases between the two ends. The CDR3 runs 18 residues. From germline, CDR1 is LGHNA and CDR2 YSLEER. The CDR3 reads CASSQQTDLVFSGYGYTF. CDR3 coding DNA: TGCGCCAGCAGCCAACAGACAGATTTGGTTTTTTCTGGCTATGGCTACACCTTC.

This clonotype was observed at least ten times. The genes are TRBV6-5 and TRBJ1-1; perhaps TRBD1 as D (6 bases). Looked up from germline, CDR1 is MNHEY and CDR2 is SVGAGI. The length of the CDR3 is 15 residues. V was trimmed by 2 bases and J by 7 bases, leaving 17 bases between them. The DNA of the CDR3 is TGTGCCAGCAGTTACAGGGGTTTACAGGGAAGTGAAGCTTTCTTT. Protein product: CASSYRGLQGSEAFF.

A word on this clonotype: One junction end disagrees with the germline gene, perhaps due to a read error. CDR3 residues: CASILGTLSYTF. CDR3 nucleotide sequence: TGTGCCAGCATCTTAGGTACCCTTAGCTACACCTTC. The chain combines TRBV7-2 with TRBJ1-2; D is ambiguous. In germline, CDR1 is SGHTA, CDR2 FQGNSA. The CDR3 consists of 12 residues.

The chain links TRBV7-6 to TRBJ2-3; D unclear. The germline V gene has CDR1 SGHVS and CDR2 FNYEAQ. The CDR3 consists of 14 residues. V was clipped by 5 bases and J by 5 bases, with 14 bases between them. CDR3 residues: CASSAGARVDTQYF. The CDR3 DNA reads TGTGCCAGCAGCGCCGGAGCCCGGGTAGATACGCAGTATTTT.

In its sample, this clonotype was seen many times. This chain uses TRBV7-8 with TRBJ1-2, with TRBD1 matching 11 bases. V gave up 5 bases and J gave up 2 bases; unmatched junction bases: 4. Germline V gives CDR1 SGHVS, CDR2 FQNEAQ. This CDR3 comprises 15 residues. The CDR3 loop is CASSPRDRGNYGYTF. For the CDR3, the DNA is TGTGCCAGCAGCCCAAGGGACAGGGGGAACTATGGCTACACCTTC.

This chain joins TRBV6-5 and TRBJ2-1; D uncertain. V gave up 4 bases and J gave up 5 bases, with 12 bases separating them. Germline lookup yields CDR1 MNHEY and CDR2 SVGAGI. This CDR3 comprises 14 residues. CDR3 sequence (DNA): TGTGCCAGCAGTTTCTCGTTTGGGGACAATGAGCAGTTCTTC. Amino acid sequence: CASSFSFGDNEQFF.

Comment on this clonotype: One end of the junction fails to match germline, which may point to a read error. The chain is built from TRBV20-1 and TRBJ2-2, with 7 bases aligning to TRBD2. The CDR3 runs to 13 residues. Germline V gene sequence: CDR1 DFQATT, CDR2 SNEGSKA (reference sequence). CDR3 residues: CSAMREYTVELFF. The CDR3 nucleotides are TGCAGTGCTATGCGGGAGTACACCGTGGAGCTGTTTTTT.

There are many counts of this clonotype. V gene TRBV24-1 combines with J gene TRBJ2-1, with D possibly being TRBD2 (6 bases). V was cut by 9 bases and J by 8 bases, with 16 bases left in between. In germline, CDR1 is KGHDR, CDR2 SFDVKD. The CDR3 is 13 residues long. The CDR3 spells CATGTQSIHEQFF. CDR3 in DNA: TGTGCCACCGGGACTCAAAGTATCCATGAGCAGTTCTTC.

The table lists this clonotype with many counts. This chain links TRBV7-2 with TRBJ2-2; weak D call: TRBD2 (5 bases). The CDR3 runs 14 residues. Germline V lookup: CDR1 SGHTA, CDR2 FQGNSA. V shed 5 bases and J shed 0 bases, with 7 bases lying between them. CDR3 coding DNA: TGTGCCAGCAGCCAACTAGCGAACACCGGGGAGCTGTTTTTT. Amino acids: CASSQLANTGELFF.